Sequencing of this TCR beta chain was carried out in a study of blood T cell repertoires in COVID-19. The CDR3 totals 14 residues. Trimming left V 6 bases short and J 0 bases short, with 8 bases between. Per germline, CDR1 SEHNR and CDR2 FQNEAQ (reference sequence). Here immunoSEQ multiplex PCR was the method, and the copy in TCRdb shows in-frame clones only, minus some. The sample carries around 60,000 clones, around 89% recorded once. This receptor was identified in a woman aged 55-70 years with active COVID-19. This sequence joins TRBV7-9 and TRBJ2-2, with D tentatively TRBD1 (5 bases). Sequencing input: peripheral blood. The CDR3 spells CASSLDTNTGELFF. CDR3 bases: TGTGCCAGCAGTTTGGACACGAACACCGGGGAGCTGTTTTTT.